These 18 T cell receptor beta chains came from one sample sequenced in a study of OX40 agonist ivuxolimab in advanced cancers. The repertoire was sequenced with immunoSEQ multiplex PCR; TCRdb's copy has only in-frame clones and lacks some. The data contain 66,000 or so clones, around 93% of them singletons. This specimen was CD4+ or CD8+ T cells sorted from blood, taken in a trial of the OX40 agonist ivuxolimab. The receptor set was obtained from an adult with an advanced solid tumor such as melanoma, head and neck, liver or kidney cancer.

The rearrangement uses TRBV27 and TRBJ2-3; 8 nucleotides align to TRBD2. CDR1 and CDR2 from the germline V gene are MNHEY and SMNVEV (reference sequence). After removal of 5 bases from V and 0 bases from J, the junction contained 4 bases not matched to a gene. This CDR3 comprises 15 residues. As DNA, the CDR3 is TGTGCCAGCAGTCAACTAGCGGTTAGCACAGATACGCAGTATTTT. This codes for CASSQLAVSTDTQYF.

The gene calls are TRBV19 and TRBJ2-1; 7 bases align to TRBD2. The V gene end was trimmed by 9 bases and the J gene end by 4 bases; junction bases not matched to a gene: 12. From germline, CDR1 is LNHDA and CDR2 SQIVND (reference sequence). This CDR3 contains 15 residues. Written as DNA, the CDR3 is TGTGCCAGCAAAATGCTAGCGGAATCGTACAATGAGCAGTTCTTC. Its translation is CASKMLAESYNEQFF.

DNA of the CDR3: TGTGCCAGCAGTTACGGGACTAGCGACGAGCAGTACTTC. This encodes CASSYGTSDEQYF. The gene calls are TRBV6-5 and TRBJ2-7; 10 positions agree with TRBD2. CDR3 length: 13 amino acids. The junction had 0 bases not matched to a gene; V was cut back by 2 bases and J by 5 bases. Germline-derived CDR1 and CDR2 are MNHEY and SVGAGI.

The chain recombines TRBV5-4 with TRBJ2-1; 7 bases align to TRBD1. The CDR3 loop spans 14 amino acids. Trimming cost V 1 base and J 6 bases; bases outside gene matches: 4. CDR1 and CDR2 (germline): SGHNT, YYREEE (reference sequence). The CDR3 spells CASSLLPGGNEQFF. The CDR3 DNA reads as TGTGCCAGCAGCTTGCTGCCAGGGGGCAATGAGCAGTTCTTC.

CDR3 residues: CAWSGGFGFLAGELFF. The CDR3 DNA follows: TGTGCCTGGAGTGGTGGGTTCGGTTTTTTGGCCGGGGAGCTGTTTTTT. V gene TRBV30 combines with J gene TRBJ2-2; D ambiguous. Trimming cost V 1 base and J 6 bases, with 18 bases left between them. This CDR3 region has 16 residues. From germline, CDR1 is GTSNPN and CDR2 SVGIG (reference sequence). The full variable domain, its missing parts supplied by reference TRBV30 and TRBJ2-2, is SQTIHQWPATLVQPVGSPLSLECTVEGTSNPNLYWYRQAAGRGLQLLFYSVGIGQISSEVPQNLSASRPQDRQFILSSKKLLLSDSGFYLCAWSGGFGFLAGELFFGEGSRLTVL.

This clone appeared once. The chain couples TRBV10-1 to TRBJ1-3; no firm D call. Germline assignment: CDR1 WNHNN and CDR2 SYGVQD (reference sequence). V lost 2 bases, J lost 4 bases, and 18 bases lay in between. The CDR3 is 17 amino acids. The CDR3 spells CASSEPSIESPGNTIYF. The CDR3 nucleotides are TGCGCCAGCAGTGAGCCTTCGATTGAGTCGCCCGGAAACACCATATATTTT.

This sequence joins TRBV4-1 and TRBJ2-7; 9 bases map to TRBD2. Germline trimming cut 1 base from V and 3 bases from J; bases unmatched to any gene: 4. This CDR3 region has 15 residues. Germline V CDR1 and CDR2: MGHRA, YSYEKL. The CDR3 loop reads CASSQGREGIYEQYV. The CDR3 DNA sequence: TGCGCCAGCAGCCAAGGGCGGGAGGGAATCTACGAGCAGTACGTC.

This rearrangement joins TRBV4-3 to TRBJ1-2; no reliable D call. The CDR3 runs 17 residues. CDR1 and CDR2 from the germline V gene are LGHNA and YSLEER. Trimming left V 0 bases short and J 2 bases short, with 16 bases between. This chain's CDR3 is CASSQDTERVRNYGYTF. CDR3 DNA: TGCGCCAGCAGCCAAGATACAGAGCGGGTTCGCAACTATGGCTACACCTTC.

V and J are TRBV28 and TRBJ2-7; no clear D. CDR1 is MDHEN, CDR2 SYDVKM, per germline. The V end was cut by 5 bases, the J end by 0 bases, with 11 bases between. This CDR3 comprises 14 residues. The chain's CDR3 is CASSIRLNSYEQYF. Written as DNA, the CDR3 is TGTGCCAGCAGTATACGCTTAAACTCCTACGAGCAGTACTTC.

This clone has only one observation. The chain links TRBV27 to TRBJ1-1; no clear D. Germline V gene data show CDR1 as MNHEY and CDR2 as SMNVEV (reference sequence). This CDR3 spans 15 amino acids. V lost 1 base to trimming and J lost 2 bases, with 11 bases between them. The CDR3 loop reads CASSLLRGENTEAFF. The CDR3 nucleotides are TGTGCCAGCAGTTTATTGCGAGGTGAAAACACTGAAGCTTTCTTT.

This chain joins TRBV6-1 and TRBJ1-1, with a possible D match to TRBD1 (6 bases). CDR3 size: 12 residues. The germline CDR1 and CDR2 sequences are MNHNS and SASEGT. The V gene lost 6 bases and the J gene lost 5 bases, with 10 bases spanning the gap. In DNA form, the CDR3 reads TGTGCCAGCAGAAGGGGGGTGACTGAAGCTTTCTTT. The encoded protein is CASRRGVTEAFF.

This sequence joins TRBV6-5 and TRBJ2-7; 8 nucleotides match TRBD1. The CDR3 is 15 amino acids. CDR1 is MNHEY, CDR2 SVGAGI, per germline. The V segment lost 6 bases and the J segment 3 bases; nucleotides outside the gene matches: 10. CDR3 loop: CASRPTTGAFYEQYV. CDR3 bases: TGTGCCAGCAGACCAACGACAGGGGCGTTCTACGAGCAGTACGTC.

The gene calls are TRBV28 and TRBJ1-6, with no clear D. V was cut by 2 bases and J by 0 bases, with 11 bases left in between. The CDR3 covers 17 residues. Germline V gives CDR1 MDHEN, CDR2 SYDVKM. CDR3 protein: CASSLGPMGSYNSPLHF. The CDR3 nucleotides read TGTGCCAGCAGTTTAGGGCCCATGGGCTCCTATAATTCACCCCTCCACTTT.

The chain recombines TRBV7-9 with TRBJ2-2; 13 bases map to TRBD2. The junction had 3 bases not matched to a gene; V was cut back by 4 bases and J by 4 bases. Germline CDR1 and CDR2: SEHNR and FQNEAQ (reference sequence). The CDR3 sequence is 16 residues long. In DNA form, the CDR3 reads TGTGCCAGCAGCTCGAGGACTAGCGGGAGCACCGGGGAGCTGTTTTTT. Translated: CASSSRTSGSTGELFF.

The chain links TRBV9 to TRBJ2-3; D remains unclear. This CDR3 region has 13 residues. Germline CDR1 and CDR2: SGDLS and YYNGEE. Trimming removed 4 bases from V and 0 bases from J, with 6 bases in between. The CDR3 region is CASSPMSTDTQYF. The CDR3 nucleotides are TGTGCCAGCAGCCCCATGAGCACAGATACGCAGTATTTT.

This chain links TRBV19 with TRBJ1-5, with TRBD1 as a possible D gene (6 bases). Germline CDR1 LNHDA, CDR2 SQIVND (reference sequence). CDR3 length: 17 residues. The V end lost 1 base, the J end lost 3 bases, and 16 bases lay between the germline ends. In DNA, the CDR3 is TGTGCCAGTAGTATAGCCCCACGACAGGATCTCAATCAGCCCCAGCATTTT. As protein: CASSIAPRQDLNQPQHF.

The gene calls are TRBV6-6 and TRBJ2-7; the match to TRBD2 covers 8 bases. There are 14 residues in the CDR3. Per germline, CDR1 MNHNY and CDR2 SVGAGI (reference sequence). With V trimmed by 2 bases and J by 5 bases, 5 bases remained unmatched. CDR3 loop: CASSYGAGGDEQYV. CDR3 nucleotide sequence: TGTGCCAGCAGTTACGGGGCGGGAGGTGACGAGCAGTACGTC.

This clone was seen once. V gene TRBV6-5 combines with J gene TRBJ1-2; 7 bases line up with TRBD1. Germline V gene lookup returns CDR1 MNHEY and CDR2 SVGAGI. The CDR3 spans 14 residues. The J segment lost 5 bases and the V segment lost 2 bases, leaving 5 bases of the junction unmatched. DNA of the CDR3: TGTGCCAGCAGTTACGGGACAGCCCATTATGGCTACACCTTC. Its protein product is CASSYGTAHYGYTF.